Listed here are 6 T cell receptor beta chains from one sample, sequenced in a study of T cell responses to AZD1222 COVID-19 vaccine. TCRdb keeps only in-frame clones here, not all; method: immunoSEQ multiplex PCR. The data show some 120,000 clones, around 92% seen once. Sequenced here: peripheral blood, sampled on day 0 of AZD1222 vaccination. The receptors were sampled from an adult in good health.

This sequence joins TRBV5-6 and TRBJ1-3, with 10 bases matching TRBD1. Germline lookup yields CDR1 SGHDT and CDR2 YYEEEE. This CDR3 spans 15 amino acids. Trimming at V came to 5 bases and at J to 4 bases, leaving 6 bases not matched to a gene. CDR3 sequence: CASSWDRGPGNTIYF. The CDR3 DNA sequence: TGTGCCAGCAGTTGGGACAGGGGACCAGGAAACACCATATATTTT.

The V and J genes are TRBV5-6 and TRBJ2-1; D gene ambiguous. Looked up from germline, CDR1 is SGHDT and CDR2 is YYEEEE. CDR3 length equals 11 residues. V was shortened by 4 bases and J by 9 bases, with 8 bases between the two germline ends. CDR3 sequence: CASSQTSEQFF. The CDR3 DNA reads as TGTGCCAGCAGCCAGACGAGTGAGCAGTTCTTC. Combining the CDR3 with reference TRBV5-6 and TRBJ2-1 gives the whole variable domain DAGVTQSPTHLIKTRGQQVTLRCSPKSGHDTVSWYQQALGQGPQFIFQYYEEEERQRGNFPDRFSGHQFPNYSSELNVNALLLGDSALYLCASSQTSEQFFGPGTRLTVL.

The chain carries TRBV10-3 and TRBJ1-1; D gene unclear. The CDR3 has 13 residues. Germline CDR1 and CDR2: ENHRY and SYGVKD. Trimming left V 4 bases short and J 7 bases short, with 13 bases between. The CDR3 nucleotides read TGTGCCATCAGTGTTGACACTGTTCATGAAGCTTTCTTT. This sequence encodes CAISVDTVHEAFF.

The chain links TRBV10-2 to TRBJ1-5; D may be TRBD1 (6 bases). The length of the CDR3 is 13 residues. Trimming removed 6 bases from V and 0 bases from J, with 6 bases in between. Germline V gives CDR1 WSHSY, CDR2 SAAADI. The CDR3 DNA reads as TGCGCCAGCAGGGGACATAGCAATCAGCCCCAGCATTTT. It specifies CASRGHSNQPQHF.

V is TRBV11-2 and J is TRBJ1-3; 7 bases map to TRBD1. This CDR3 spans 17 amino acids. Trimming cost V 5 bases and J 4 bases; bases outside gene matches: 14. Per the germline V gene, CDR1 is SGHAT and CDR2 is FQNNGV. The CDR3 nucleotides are TGTGCCAGCAGCAACCGTCGGCAGGGGGGATCAGGAAACACCATATATTTT. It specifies CASSNRRQGGSGNTIYF.

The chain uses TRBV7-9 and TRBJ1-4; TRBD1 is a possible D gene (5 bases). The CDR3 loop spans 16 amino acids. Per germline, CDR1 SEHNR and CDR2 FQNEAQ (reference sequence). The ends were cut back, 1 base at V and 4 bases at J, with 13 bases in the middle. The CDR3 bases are TGTGCCAGCAGCTTAGTCGTCGGGGGTGGTAATGAAAAACTGTTTTTT. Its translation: CASSLVVGGGNEKLFF.